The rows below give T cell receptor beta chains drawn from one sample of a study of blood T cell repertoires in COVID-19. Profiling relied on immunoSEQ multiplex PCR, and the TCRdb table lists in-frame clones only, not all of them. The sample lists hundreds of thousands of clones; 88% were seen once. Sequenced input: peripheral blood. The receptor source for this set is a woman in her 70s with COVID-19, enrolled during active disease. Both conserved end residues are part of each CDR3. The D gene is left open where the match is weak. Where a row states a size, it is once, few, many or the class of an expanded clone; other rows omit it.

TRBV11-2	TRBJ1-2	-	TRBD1	TGTGCCAGCAGCAGTCCGGTCAGGGGGCGCGGCTATGGCTACACCTTC	CASSSPVRGRGYGYTF
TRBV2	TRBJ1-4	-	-	TGTGCCAGCAGTGAGGGGAGAGTGAGAGAAAAACTGTTTTTT	CASSEGRVREKLFF
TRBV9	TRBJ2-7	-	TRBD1	TGTGCCAGCAGCGCTAGCCCGACAGGGGAGACCTCCTACGAGCAGTACTTC	CASSASPTGETSYEQYF
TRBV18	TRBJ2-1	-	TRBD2	TGTGCCAGCTCACTGCTGGAGCGGGGGGTTGCTGAGCAGTTCTTC	CASSLLERGVAEQFF
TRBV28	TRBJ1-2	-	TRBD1	TGTGCCAGCAGACCCCCCTACTCCGGGACAGGGGGCAGTTTCTATGGCTACACCTTC	CASRPPYSGTGGSFYGYTF
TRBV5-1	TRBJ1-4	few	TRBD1	TGCGCCAGCAGCCCACGGACAGGCACTAATGAAAAACTGTTTTTT	CASSPRTGTNEKLFF
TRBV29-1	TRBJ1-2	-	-	TGCAGCGTTGAAGGGGCGGGGGCAGGTGGCTACACCTTC	CSVEGAGAGGYTF
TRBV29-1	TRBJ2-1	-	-	TGCAGCGTTGAATTGGGACTCGTGCAGTTCTTC	CSVELGLVQFF
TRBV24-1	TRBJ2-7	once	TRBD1	TGTGCCACCAGTGACCCCGACAGGGACGAGCAGTACTTC	CATSDPDRDEQYF
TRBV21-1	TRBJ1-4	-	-	TGTGCCAGCAGCAAGTGTGCTAGGGGCCAAAAACTGTTTTTT	CASSKCARGQKLFF
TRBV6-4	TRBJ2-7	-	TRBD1	TGTGCCAGCAGTGAGGGGACAGGGTGTAACGAGCAGTACTTC	CASSEGTGCNEQYF
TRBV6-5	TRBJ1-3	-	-	TGTGCCAGCAGCAGAGACAGTCTATCTGGAAACACCATATATTTT	CASSRDSLSGNTIYF
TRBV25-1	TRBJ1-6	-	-	TGTGCCAGCAGTGAATCTGTTGGCGGGGATTCACCCCTCCACTTT	CASSESVGGDSPLHF
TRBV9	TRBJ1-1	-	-	TGTGCCAGCAGCGTAATGGACTCTATAGGTGAAGCTTTCTTT	CASSVMDSIGEAFF
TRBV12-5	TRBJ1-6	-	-	TGTGCTAGTGGTTTGTTAGGAGGACGTGCCTATAATTCACCCCTCCACTTT	CASGLLGGRAYNSPLHF
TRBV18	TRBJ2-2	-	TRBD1	TGTGCCAGCTCCAGACAGGGTGAGGCCGGGGAGCTGTTTTTT	CASSRQGEAGELFF
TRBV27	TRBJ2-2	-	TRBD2	TGTGCCAGCAGTGGGGCTAGCGGGGCGGCTCCCGGGGAGCTGTTTTTT	CASSGASGAAPGELFF
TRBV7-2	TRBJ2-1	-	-	TGTGCCAGCAGCTCCAACTCCGGGACACACAATGAGCAGTTCTTC	CASSSNSGTHNEQFF
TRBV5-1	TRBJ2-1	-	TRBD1	TGCGCCAGCAGCCGAGGACAGGGGGCGGCTGGTGAGCAGTTCTTC	CASSRGQGAAGEQFF
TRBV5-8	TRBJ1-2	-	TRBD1	TGTGCCAGCAGCCCGGGACAGGTAGCCTATGGCTACACCTTC	CASSPGQVAYGYTF
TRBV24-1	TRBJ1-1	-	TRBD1	TGTGCCACCAGGGACAGGGGGTGGTCGGCCACTGAAGCTTTCTTT	CATRDRGWSATEAFF
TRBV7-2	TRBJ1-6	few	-	TGTGCCAGCAGCTTCAGCACACAGGCCCTCCACTTT	CASSFSTQALHF
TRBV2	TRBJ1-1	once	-	TGTGCCAGCCACTACGAGGGCACTGAAGCTTTCTTT	CASHYEGTEAFF
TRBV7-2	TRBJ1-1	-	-	TGTGCCAGCAGCTTTTCAGGAAACACTGAAGCTTTCTTT	CASSFSGNTEAFF
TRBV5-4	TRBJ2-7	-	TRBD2	TGTGCCAGCAGCCCGGGACTAAGTGACGAGCAGTACTTC	CASSPGLSDEQYF
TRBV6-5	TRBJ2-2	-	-	TGTGCCAGCAGAGACAGGCCCGGGGAGCTGTTTTTT	CASRDRPGELFF
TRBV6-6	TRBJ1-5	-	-	TGTGCCAGCAGTTATTGGTCAGGGGATCAGCCCCAGCATTTT	CASSYWSGDQPQHF
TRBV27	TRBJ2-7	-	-	TGTGCCAGCAGTCCAAGTCCGTCGGGGGATCTGGCCTACGAGCAGTACTTC	CASSPSPSGDLAYEQYF